The 16 T cell receptor beta chains below all came from one sample that was sequenced in a study of blood T cell repertoires in COVID-19. The protocol was immunoSEQ multiplex PCR, while the TCRdb copy is restricted to in-frame clones and leaves out a portion. The sample carries roughly 55,000 clones, just under 80% recorded once. Sequenced material: peripheral blood. The receptors were gathered from a human donor with active or convalescent COVID-19. The donor label of this sample is uncertain.

The chain joins TRBV19 to TRBJ2-2; 9 positions agree with TRBD1. The CDR3 runs to 20 residues. Germline loops: CDR1 LNHDA, CDR2 SQIVND (reference sequence). The CDR3 nucleotides read TGTGCGACAGGGGGGCGGGACAGGGATTTGAGGAGACCTTTCACCGGGGAGCTGTTTTTT. It is translated as CATGGRDRDLRRPFTGELFF. Together with reference TRBV19 and TRBJ2-2, the CDR3 gives the full variable domain: DGGITQSPKYLFRKEGQNVTLSCEQNLNHDAMYWYRQDPGQGLRLIYYSQIVNDFQKGDIAEGYSVSREKKESFPLTVTSAQKNPTAFYLCATGGRDRDLRRPFTGELFFGEGSRLTVL.

This clone was recorded only once. The V gene is TRBV5-1, the J gene TRBJ1-6, with D unclear. Trimming left V 2 bases short and J 2 bases short, with 8 bases between. CDR1 SGHRS and CDR2 YFSETQ come from the germline V gene. The CDR3 has 15 residues. The CDR3 DNA sequence: TGCGCCAGCAGCTTCCAGGATCCCTATAATTCACCCCTCCACTTT. This encodes CASSFQDPYNSPLHF.

This clone was detected only once. The chain carries TRBV19 and TRBJ2-3; TRBD1 matches at 10 bases. Germline V lookup: CDR1 LNHDA, CDR2 SQIVND (reference sequence). Trimming cost V 4 bases and J 8 bases; bases outside gene matches: 6. This CDR3 spans 14 amino acids. The CDR3 is CASSTGTGEATQYF. In DNA form, the CDR3 reads TGTGCCAGTAGTACCGGGACAGGGGAAGCTACGCAGTATTTT.

This clone appeared a single time. V is TRBV19 and J is TRBJ1-1; TRBD1 matches 10 bases. CDR1 and CDR2 from the germline V gene are LNHDA and SQIVND (reference sequence). Unmatched junction bases numbered 8, after V lost 7 bases and J lost 3 bases. The CDR3 covers 15 residues. CDR3 loop: CASTNSGTGDTEAFF. CDR3 coding DNA: TGTGCCAGTACCAATTCCGGGACAGGGGACACTGAAGCTTTCTTT.

The chain carries TRBV3-1 (or the pseudogene TRBV3-2) and TRBJ1-1, with a tentative D call TRBD1 (6 bases). The CDR3 extends over 14 amino acids. In germline, CDR1 is LGHDT, CDR2 YNNKEL (reference sequence). With 1 base removed from V and 7 bases from J, the gap between germline ends came to 13 bases. This chain's CDR3 is CASSQGPGQSEAFF. In DNA form, the CDR3 reads TGTGCCAGCAGCCAAGGACCCGGACAGAGTGAAGCTTTCTTT.

The chain combines TRBV4-1 with TRBJ2-5; 8 nucleotides line up with TRBD1. Per the germline V gene, CDR1 is MGHRA and CDR2 is YSYEKL. This CDR3 has 17 amino acids. Trimming cost V 0 bases and J 5 bases; bases outside gene matches: 11. The CDR3: CASSQDTRDRRTETQYF. The CDR3 nucleotides are TGCGCCAGCAGCCAAGATACAAGGGACAGGAGGACGGAGACCCAGTACTTC.

This clone was found a few times. The gene calls are TRBV2 and TRBJ2-1, with 8 bases lining up with TRBD1. V was pared by 5 bases and J by 6 bases, with 9 bases of the junction left unmatched. The length of the CDR3 is 15 residues. CDR1 is SNHLY, CDR2 FYNNEI, per germline. The CDR3 is CASSLRQGFGNEQFF. CDR3 nucleotide sequence: TGTGCCAGCAGTCTACGACAGGGGTTTGGCAATGAGCAGTTCTTC.

The chain has TRBV11-2 and TRBJ1-4; 9 bases align to TRBD1. This CDR3 comprises 15 residues. V gave up 4 bases and J gave up 3 bases; unmatched junction bases: 3. CDR1 is SGHAT, CDR2 FQNNGV, per germline. CDR3 sequence (DNA): TGTGCCAGCAGCTCAACAGGGGGCCCTAATGAAAAACTGTTTTTT. Translated: CASSSTGGPNEKLFF.

The CDR3 protein is CATSRAAGEQFF. The DNA of the CDR3 is TGTGCCACCAGCAGAGCAGCGGGGGAGCAGTTCTTC. The genes are TRBV15 and TRBJ2-1, with TRBD2 matching over 7 bases. CDR3 size: 12 residues. J was trimmed by 10 bases and V by 1 base; bases with no gene match: 1. CDR1 is LNHNV, CDR2 YYDKDF, per germline (reference sequence).

The chain couples TRBV15 to TRBJ2-1; D is perhaps TRBD1 (6 bases). Trimming took off 0 bases at V and 9 bases at J, with 18 bases between the two ends. Germline CDR1 LNHNV, CDR2 YYDKDF (reference sequence). The CDR3 has 16 amino acids. DNA of the CDR3: TGTGCCACCAGCAGAGATGCGGCCCCAGGGGATGGTGAGCAGTTCTTC. This encodes CATSRDAAPGDGEQFF. Together with reference TRBV15 and TRBJ2-1, the CDR3 gives the full variable domain: DAMVIQNPRYQVTQFGKPVTLSCSQTLNHNVMYWYQQKSSQAPKLLFHYYDKDFNNEADTPDNFQSRRPNTSFCFLDIRSPGLGDTAMYLCATSRDAAPGDGEQFFGPGTRLTVL.

This clone was seen just once. The chain carries TRBV6-5 and TRBJ2-7, with 10 positions matching TRBD2. Germline CDR1 and CDR2: MNHEY and SVGAGI. The V segment lost 5 bases and the J segment 0 bases; nucleotides outside the gene matches: 4. This CDR3 region has 15 residues. CDR3 nucleotides: TGTGCCAGCAGTCTAGCGGGAGTGGGCTCCTACGAGCAGTACTTC. It encodes CASSLAGVGSYEQYF.

This clone was detected only once. At one of its ends the junction is not consistent with the germline gene, which may arise from a read error. The V and J genes are TRBV6-1 and TRBJ1-4, with D tentatively TRBD1 (6 bases). CDR1 is MNHNS, CDR2 SASEGT, per germline. The CDR3 totals 14 residues. The CDR3 reads CASSKAGVAEKLFF. CDR3 nucleotide sequence: TGTGCCAGCAGTAAAGCAGGGGTGGCTGAAAAACTGTTTTTT.

The chain carries TRBV18 and TRBJ2-5; the match to TRBD2 covers 14 bases. Losses at the gene ends were 3 bases for V and 7 bases for J; bases not matched to a gene: 13. Germline V gene data show CDR1 as KGHSH and CDR2 as LQKENI. The CDR3 has 18 amino acids. CDR3 sequence reads: CASSPPRGTSGSHVTQYF. The CDR3 bases are TGTGCCAGCTCACCCCCCCGCGGGACTAGCGGGAGCCATGTGACCCAGTACTTC.

The chain employs TRBV30 and TRBJ2-2; maybe TRBD2 (6 bases). Germline CDR1 reads GTSNPN; CDR2 reads SVGIG (reference sequence). V gave up 4 bases and J gave up 5 bases, with 11 bases separating them. CDR3 length equals 13 residues. CDR3 amino acids: CAWIEEGTGELFF. CDR3 DNA: TGTGCCTGGATAGAGGAGGGGACCGGGGAGCTGTTTTTT.

V usage is TRBV11-2 and J usage is TRBJ1-4; D possibly corresponds to TRBD1 (6 bases). The germline V gene encodes CDR1 SGHAT and CDR2 FQNNGV. Between the trimmed V and J ends, which lost 5 bases and 11 bases, there was a span of 15 bases. The CDR3 covers 13 residues. The chain's CDR3 is CASSPPGGPKLFF. In DNA form, the CDR3 reads TGTGCCAGCAGCCCTCCCGGGGGGCCCAAACTGTTTTTT.

The count of this clone is one. The chain couples TRBV7-2 to TRBJ2-1, with 8 bases fitting TRBD2. Looked up from germline, CDR1 is SGHTA and CDR2 is FQGNSA. J was trimmed by 1 base and V by 6 bases; bases with no gene match: 8. The CDR3 length is 16 residues. The CDR3 DNA sequence: TGTGCCAGCAGGTTAACTAGCGGAAGTTCCTACAATGAGCAGTTCTTC. It translates to CASRLTSGSSYNEQFF.